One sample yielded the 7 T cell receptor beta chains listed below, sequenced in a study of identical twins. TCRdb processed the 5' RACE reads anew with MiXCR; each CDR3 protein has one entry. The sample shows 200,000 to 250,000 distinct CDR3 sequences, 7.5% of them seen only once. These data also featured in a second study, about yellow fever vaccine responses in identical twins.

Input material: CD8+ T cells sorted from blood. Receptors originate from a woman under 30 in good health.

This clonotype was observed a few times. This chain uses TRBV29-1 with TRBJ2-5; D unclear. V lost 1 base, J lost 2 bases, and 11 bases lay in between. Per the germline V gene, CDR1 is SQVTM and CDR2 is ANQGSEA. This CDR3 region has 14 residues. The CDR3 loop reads CSVEGRIDQETQYF. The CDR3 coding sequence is TGCAGCGTTGAAGGGCGCATAGATCAAGAGACCCAGTACTTC.

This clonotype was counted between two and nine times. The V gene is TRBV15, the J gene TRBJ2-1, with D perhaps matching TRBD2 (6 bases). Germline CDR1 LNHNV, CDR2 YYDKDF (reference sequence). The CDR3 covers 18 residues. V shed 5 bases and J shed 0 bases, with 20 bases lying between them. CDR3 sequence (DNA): TGTGCCACCAGCCCACGGGCGGGGAGGCTCAGCTCCTACAATGAGCAGTTCTTC. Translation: CATSPRAGRLSSYNEQFF.

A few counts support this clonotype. The CDR3 spells CSARDTSGGHNEQFF. Here the CDR3 DNA reads TGCAGTGCTAGAGATACATCAGGGGGCCACAATGAGCAGTTCTTC. The genes are TRBV20-1 and TRBJ2-1, with TRBD1 matching over 8 bases. The trim removed 0 bases at V and 5 bases at J, leaving 6 bases unmatched. Germline V lookup: CDR1 DFQATT, CDR2 SNEGSKA (reference sequence). The CDR3 is made up of 15 amino acids.

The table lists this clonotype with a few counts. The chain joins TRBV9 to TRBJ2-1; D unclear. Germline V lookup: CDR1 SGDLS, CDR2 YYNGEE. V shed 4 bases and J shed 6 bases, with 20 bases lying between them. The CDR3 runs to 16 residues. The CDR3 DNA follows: TGTGCCAGCAGCCCCCCCCGACGCCCTTTGAGCAATGAGCAGTTCTTC. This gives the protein CASSPPRRPLSNEQFF.

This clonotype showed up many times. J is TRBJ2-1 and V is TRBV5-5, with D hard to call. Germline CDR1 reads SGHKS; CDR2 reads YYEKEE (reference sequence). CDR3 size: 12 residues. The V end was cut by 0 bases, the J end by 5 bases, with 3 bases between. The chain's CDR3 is CASSLGDNEQFF. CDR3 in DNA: TGTGCCAGCAGCTTGGGGGACAATGAGCAGTTCTTC.

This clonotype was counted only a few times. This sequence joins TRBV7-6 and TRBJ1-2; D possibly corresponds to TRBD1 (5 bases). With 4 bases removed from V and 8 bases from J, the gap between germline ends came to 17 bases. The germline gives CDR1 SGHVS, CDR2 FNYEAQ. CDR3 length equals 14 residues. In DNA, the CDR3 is TGTGCCAGCAGCTCATCGGGGGTGGGAGACGGCTACACCTTC. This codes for CASSSSGVGDGYTF.

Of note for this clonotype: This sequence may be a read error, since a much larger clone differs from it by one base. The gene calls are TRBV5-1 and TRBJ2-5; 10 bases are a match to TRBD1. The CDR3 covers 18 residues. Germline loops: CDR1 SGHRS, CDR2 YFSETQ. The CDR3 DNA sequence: TGCGCCATCAGCTCCAGAACGCCCCGGGACAGGGGTCAAGAGACCCAGTACTTC. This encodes CAISSRTPRDRGQETQYF. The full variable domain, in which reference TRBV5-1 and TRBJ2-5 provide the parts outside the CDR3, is KAGVTQTPRYLIKTRGQQVTLSCSPISGHRSVSWYQQTPGQGLQFLFEYFSETQRNKGNFPGRFSGRQFSNSRSEMNVSTLELGDSALYLCAISSRTPRDRGQETQYFGPGTRLLVL.